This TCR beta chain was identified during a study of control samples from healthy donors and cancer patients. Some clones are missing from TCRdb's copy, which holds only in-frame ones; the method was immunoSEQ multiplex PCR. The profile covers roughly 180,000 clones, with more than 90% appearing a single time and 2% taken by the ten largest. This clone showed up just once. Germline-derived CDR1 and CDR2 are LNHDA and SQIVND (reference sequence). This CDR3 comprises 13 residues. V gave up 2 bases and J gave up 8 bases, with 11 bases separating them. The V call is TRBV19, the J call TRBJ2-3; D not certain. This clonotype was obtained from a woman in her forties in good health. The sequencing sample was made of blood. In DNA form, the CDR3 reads TGTGCCAGTAGTATAAGGGCTTTGGGTACGCAGTATTTT. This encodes CASSIRALGTQYF.